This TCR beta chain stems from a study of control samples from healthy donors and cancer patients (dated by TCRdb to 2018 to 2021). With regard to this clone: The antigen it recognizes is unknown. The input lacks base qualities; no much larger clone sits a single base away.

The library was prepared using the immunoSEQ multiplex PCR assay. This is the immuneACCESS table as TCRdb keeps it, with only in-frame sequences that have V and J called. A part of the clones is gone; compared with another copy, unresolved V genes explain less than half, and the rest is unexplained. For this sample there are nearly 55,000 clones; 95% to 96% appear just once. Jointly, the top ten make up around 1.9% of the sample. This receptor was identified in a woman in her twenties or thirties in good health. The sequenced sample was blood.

Read as DNA, the sequence is TGCGCCAGCAGCTTGGTTATAGCGGGAGTATGGACCGGGGAGCTGTTTTTT. The encoded protein is CASSLVIAGVWTGELFF. Recombination connected TRBV5-1 to TRBJ2-2; 9 nucleotides in the junction match TRBD2. The germline V gene provides CDR1 SGHRS and CDR2 YFSETQ. V has 0 bases trimmed and J has 5 bases trimmed; junction bases matching no gene number 8. The CDR3 goes from the cysteine to the phenylalanine over 17 residues. Only CDR3 DNA is held: 51 bases, read in frame from base 1.